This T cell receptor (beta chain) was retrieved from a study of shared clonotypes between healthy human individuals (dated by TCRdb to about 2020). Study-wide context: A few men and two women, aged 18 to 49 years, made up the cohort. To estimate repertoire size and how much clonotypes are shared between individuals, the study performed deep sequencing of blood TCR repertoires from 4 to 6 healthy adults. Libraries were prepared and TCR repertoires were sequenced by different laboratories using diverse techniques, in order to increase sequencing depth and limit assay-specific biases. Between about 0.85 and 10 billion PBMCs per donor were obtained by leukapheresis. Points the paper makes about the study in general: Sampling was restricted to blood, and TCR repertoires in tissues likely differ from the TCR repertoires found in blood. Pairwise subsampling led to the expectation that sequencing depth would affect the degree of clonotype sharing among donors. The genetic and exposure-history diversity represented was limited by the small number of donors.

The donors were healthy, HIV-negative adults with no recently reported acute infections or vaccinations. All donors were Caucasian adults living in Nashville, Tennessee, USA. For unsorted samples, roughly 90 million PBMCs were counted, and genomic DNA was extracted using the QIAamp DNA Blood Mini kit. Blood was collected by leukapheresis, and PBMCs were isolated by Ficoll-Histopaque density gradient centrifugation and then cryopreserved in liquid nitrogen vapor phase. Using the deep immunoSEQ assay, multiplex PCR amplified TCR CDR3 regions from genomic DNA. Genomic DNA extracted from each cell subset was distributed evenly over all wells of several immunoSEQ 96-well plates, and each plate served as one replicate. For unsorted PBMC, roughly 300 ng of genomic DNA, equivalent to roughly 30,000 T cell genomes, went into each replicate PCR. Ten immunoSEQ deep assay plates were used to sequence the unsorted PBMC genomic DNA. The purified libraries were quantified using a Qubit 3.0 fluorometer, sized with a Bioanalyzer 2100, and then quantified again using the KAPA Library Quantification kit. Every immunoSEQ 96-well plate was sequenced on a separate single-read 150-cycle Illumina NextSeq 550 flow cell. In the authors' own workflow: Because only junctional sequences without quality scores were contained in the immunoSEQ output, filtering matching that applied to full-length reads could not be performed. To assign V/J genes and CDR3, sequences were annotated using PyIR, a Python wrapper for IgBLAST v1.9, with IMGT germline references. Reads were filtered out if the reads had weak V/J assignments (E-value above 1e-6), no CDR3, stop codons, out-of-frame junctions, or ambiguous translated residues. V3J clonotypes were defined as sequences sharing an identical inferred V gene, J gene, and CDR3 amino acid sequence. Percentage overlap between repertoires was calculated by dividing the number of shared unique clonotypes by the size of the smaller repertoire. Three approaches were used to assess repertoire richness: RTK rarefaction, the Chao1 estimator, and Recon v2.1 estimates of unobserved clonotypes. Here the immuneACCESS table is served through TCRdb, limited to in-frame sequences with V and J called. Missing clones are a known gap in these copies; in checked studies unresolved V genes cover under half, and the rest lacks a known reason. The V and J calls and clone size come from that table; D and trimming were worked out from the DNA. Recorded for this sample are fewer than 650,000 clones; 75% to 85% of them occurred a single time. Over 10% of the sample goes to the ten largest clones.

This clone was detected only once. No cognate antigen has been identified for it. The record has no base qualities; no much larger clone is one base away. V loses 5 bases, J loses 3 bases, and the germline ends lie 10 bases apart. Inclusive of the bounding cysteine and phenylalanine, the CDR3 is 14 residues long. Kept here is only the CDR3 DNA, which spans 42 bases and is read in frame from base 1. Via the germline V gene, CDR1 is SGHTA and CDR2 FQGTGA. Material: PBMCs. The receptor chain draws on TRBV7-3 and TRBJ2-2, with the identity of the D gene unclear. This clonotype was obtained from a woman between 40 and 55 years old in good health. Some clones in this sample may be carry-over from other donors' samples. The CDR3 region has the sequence CASSPMADTGELFF. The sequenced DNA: TGTGCCAGCAGCCCAATGGCGGACACCGGGGAGCTGTTTTTT.